This TCR beta chain was found in a study of T cells in localized non-small cell lung cancer. Study results and caveats: A median of about 60 of the top 100 tumor clones appeared in adjacent lung, which was paired and uninvolved.

With 6 bases removed from V and 5 bases from J, the gap between germline ends came to 19 bases. Germline V CDR1 and CDR2: MNHEY, SMNVEV (reference sequence). CDR3 size: 15 residues. Worth noting for this clone: No antigen is known for it.

Repertoires were generated with immunoSEQ multiplex PCR, while TCRdb's copy carries only in-frame clones and drops some. The sample carries 90,000 to 95,000 clones, about 87% recorded once. The clonotype was recovered from a man between 35 and 75 years old with stage I squamous cell lung carcinoma. V and J are TRBV27 and TRBJ1-1; D is unresolved. The source material was peripheral blood, sampled before any cancer treatment. CDR3 DNA: TGTGCCAGCAGCCCCATTGGGGAGGGAGGGACTGAAGCTTTCTTT. This codes for CASSPIGEGGTEAFF.